One and the same sample provided the 4 T cell receptor beta chains below, sequenced in a study of beta chain features in type 1 diabetes. Expressed TCRB transcripts got sequenced, as all isolated RNA was reverse transcribed. The assay was immunoSEQ multiplex PCR, and TCRdb's table has in-frame clones only and misses some. Among tens of thousands of clones listed, over 60% were seen once. Specimen: Tregs from blood. The receptors were sampled from a woman in her thirties or forties in good health.

The V call is TRBV19, the J call TRBJ1-5; TRBD1 agrees at 9 bases. This CDR3 contains 14 residues. After removal of 10 bases from V and 4 bases from J, the junction contained 8 bases not matched to a gene. Germline assignment: CDR1 LNHDA and CDR2 SQIVND (reference sequence). CDR3 loop: CATRGDRVNQPQHF. The CDR3 nucleotides are TGTGCCACTAGAGGGGACAGGGTTAATCAGCCCCAGCATTTT.

This clone came up a few times. The chain has TRBV5-4 and TRBJ2-7, with D possibly TRBD1 on 5 matching bases. The germline CDR1 and CDR2 sequences are SGHNT and YYREEE (reference sequence). The CDR3 runs to 13 residues. The ends were cut back, 1 base at V and 5 bases at J, with 10 bases in the middle. The CDR3 protein is CASSLIGVHEQYF. CDR3 sequence (DNA): TGTGCCAGCAGCTTGATAGGGGTGCACGAGCAGTACTTC.

This clone was found once. V usage is TRBV9 and J usage is TRBJ2-5; 9 bases match TRBD2. The length of the CDR3 is 14 residues. Germline lookup yields CDR1 SGDLS and CDR2 YYNGEE. V lost 4 bases, J lost 5 bases, and 6 bases stayed unmatched. The chain's CDR3 is CASSSAGGRETQYF. CDR3 nucleotides: TGTGCCAGCAGCTCCGCGGGGGGGCGGGAGACCCAGTACTTC.

This clone was observed once. CDR3 in DNA: TGTGCCAGCAGCGTAGTTCGGGCTGGACTAGCGGGGGGGCCGGACACCGGGGAGCTGTTTTTT. Encoded protein: CASSVVRAGLAGGPDTGELFF. V and J are TRBV9 and TRBJ2-2; 15 bases are a match to TRBD2. J gave up 3 bases and V 0 bases, and 12 bases lay outside the gene matches. Germline V lookup: CDR1 SGDLS, CDR2 YYNGEE. The CDR3 covers 21 residues. Based on the CDR3 plus reference TRBV9 and TRBJ2-2, the full variable domain is DSGVTQTPKHLITATGQRVTLRCSPRSGDLSVYWYQQSLDQGLQFLIQYYNGEERAKGNILERFSAQQFPDLHSELNLSSLELGDSALYFCASSVVRAGLAGGPDTGELFFGEGSRLTVL.